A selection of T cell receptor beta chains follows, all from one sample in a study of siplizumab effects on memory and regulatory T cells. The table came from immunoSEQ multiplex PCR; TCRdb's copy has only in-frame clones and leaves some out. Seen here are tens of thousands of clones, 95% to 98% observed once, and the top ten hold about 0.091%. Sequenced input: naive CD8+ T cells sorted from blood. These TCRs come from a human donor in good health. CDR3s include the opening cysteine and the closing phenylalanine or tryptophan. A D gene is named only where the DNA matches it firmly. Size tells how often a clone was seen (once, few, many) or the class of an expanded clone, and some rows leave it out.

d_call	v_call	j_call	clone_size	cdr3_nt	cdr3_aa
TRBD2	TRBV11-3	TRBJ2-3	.	TGTGCCAGCAGCCAAACGGTACTAGCGGGGAGGGCAGATACGCAGTATTTT	CASSQTVLAGRADTQYF
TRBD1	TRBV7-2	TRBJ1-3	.	TGTGCCAGCAGCTTTGTAACAGGGGGTAACACCATATATTTT	CASSFVTGGNTIYF
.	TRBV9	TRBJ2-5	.	TGTGCCAGCGGGCCGGGGGGCCCGCAAGAGACCCAGTACTTC	CASGPGGPQETQYF
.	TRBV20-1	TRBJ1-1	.	TGCAGTGCCAATAGGGTTGAAGCTTTCTTT	CSANRVEAFF
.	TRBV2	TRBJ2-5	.	TGTGCCAGCAGTGATGATGGGGATCGAGGAGAGACCCAGTACTTC	CASSDDGDRGETQYF
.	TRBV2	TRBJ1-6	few	TGTGCCAGCAGTGAAGCCGACAACATACTGGAGAATTCACCCCTCCACTTT	CASSEADNILENSPLHF
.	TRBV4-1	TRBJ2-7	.	TGCGCCAGCAGCCAATCTGGGGCGGGCTCCTACGAGCAGTACTTC	CASSQSGAGSYEQYF
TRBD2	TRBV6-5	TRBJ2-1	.	TGTGCCAGCAGTTACGATAGCGGGGGGGCCAATGAGCAGTTCTTC	CASSYDSGGANEQFF
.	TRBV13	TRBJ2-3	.	TGTGCCAGCAGCTTAGGCCTAAGCGCAGATACGCAGTATTTT	CASSLGLSADTQYF
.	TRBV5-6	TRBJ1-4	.	TGTGCCAGCAGCTTTGGGACAACTAATGAAAAACTGTTTTTT	CASSFGTTNEKLFF
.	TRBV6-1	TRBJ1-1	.	TGTGCCAGCAGTGATAATAGGGGGTACAAGACTGAAGCTTTCTTT	CASSDNRGYKTEAFF
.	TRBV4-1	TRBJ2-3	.	TGCGCCAGCAGCCAACTACTAGCCCCGGAGGATACGCAGTATTTT	CASSQLLAPEDTQYF
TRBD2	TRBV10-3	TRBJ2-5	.	TGTGCCATCAGTGGAAATCCGGGACTAGGGGGAGAGACCCAGTACTTC	CAISGNPGLGGETQYF
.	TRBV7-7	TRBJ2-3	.	TGTGCCAGCAGCTTAGGGGCCGGGGGCACAGATACGCAGTATTTT	CASSLGAGGTDTQYF
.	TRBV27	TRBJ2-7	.	TGTGCCAGCAGCCTTACCCGGGGGACATACGAGCAGTACTTC	CASSLTRGTYEQYF
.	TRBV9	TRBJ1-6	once	TGTGCCAGCAGCGTAGACGGCAACCTTAATTCACCCCTCCACTTT	CASSVDGNLNSPLHF